This TCR beta chain was obtained from a study of T cells in Graves' hyperthyroidism and ophthalmopathy (dated by TCRdb to the late 2010s). Regarding the complete study: Peripheral blood was sampled at the time of initial diagnosis, prior to any treatment. A discovery cohort of about a hundred patients, about 44 with Graves' ophthalmopathy and roughly 59 with stable Graves' hyperthyroidism, was used to find distinguishing TCR V-J signatures. The paper describes TCR Vbeta CDR3 sequencing of some 130 peripheral blood samples, made up of around 41 ophthalmopathy patients, 70 to 75 hyperthyroidism patients and roughly 17 progressor patients. After blood sampling, hyperthyroidism patients were treated with methimazole at a starting dose of 30 mg daily, and ophthalmopathy patients were treated with high-dose intravenous methylprednisolone. Prospective prediction of ophthalmopathy was tested in an independent validation cohort of approximately 19 hyperthyroidism patients and some 17 patients who later progressed to ophthalmopathy. The 95 to 100 discovery patients were randomly split 7:3 into training and test sets. In more than 5 Graves' hyperthyroidism patients, the study also compared T-cell repertoires from thyroid tissue with T-cell repertoires from blood.

This clonotype came up many times. No cognate antigen has been identified for it. The input lacks base qualities; no much larger clone sits a single base away. Graves' hyperthyroidism was defined as stable when no progression to ophthalmopathy occurred over 18 months of follow-up. Hyperthyroidism patients were aged 18 to 65 years and newly diagnosed, with disease duration of less than 2 months. Exclusion was applied to patients with uncontrolled infections, other autoimmune diseases, pregnancy or lactation. Diagnoses were based on clinical symptoms, serum thyroxine and TRAb, thyroid ultrasound and orbital computed tomography. PBMCs were isolated from more than 8 ml of fresh peripheral blood by Ficoll-Paque density gradient centrifugation. Total RNA was extracted with Trizol reagent, and quality was checked on an Agilent 2100 Bioanalyzer. Counted from cysteine to phenylalanine, this CDR3 has 15 amino acids. The read is trimmed to its CDR3 DNA, 45 bases read in frame from base 1. V has 3 bases trimmed and J has 2 bases trimmed; junction bases matching no gene number 0. CDR1 KGHDR and CDR2 SFDVKD are derived from the germline V gene.

The TCR beta CDR3 regions were amplified from the RNA transcripts. The TCR CDR3 was subjected to a first round of RT-PCR using the HTBI primer set and the Qiagen OneStep RT-PCR kit. Libraries were constructed in a second round of multiplex PCR, after which size selection and purification were performed. Sequencing of the libraries was done on an Illumina HiSeq2000 using paired-end 100 bp reads. As for the original processing: SOAPnuke was used to process the raw data, throwing out any read that contained adapters or uncalled bases, had a mean Phred below 15, or lacked an exact constant-primer or identifier match. COPE v1.2.5 was used to merge high-quality paired reads, and clonotypes were defined as unique nucleotide sequences. Clonotypes were aligned to IMGT TRBV, TRBD and TRBJ reference segments using MiTCR v1.1. Analysis was restricted to V-J combinations with a frequency above 0.0001, which covered about 99% of repertoires. The TCS score was defined as F50 (clonal expansion) divided by E x V (chaos), with BLOSUM62-based TCRdist calculated between CDR3 peptides within each V-J. Welch's t-statistics and random forest reduced just over 500 V-J features to fewer than 15, which were used in a naive Bayes classifier (R e1071). TCRdb redid the processing of the public reads, applying fastp at Q25 and MiXCR, and retained in-frame beta chains. Entries are consolidated by CDR3 protein sequence, retaining the most common genes and DNA. TCRdb, not the original authors, processed these V and J calls. Here the sample has some 620,000 distinct CDR3 sequences; around 16% occur a single time. The top ten clonotypes cover around 3.9% of the sample.

Overall study outcomes, separate from this receptor: No statistical method was used to set the sample size in advance, and investigators knew the group allocation. A model built on a 13 V-J signature distinguished ophthalmopathy from stable hyperthyroidism, reaching approximately 89% sensitivity and about 81% specificity in cross-validation and 80%/75% in testing. In validation, the model predicted progression to ophthalmopathy with approximately 70% sensitivity and 72.22% specificity, a median of 6.5 months before onset. Most expanded thyroid clonotypes (frequency above 0.001) were also found in blood, which suggests that blood repertoires may mirror thyroid immune responses.

The V gene is TRBV24-1 and the J gene is TRBJ2-6; TRBD2 agrees with 7 junctional bases. The TCR was taken from a woman aged 25 to 39 with Graves' hyperthyroidism. Material: blood. The CDR3 loop reads CATSDGGAGANVLTF. The sequence in DNA is TGTGCCACCAGTGATGGGGGGGCTGGGGCCAACGTCCTGACTTTC.